This T cell receptor (beta chain) emerged from a study of identical twins. General study points: Out-of-frame TCR alpha sharing observed in monozygotic twins exceeded model estimates. Abundant beta clonotypes from cord blood bore fewer insertions; memory repertoires lacked this pattern.

One entry per CDR3 protein results from TCRdb running MiXCR on the 5' RACE reads. The repertoire holds under 1 million distinct CDR3 sequences, 12% seen once, with roughly 1.6% in the top ten. Regarding this clonotype: Its antigen is not identified.

These data also formed part of another study, on yellow fever vaccine responses in identical twins.

Sample: PBMCs. This clonotype was obtained from a young woman in good health.

Here the CDR3 reads CASSDDRGNEKLFF. The DNA for the CDR3 is TGCGCCAGCAGCGATGACAGGGGTAATGAAAAACTGTTTTTT. The chain links TRBV5-1 to TRBJ1-4, with 8 positions matching TRBD1. In germline, CDR1 is SGHRS, CDR2 YFSETQ. The CDR3 has 14 amino acids. The V and J ends lost 4 bases and 4 bases, in that order; junction bases with no gene match: 3. The full variable domain, completed using reference TRBV5-1 and TRBJ1-4, is KAGVTQTPRYLIKTRGQQVTLSCSPISGHRSVSWYQQTPGQGLQFLFEYFSETQRNKGNFPGRFSGRQFSNSRSEMNVSTLELGDSALYLCASSDDRGNEKLFFGSGTQLSVL.